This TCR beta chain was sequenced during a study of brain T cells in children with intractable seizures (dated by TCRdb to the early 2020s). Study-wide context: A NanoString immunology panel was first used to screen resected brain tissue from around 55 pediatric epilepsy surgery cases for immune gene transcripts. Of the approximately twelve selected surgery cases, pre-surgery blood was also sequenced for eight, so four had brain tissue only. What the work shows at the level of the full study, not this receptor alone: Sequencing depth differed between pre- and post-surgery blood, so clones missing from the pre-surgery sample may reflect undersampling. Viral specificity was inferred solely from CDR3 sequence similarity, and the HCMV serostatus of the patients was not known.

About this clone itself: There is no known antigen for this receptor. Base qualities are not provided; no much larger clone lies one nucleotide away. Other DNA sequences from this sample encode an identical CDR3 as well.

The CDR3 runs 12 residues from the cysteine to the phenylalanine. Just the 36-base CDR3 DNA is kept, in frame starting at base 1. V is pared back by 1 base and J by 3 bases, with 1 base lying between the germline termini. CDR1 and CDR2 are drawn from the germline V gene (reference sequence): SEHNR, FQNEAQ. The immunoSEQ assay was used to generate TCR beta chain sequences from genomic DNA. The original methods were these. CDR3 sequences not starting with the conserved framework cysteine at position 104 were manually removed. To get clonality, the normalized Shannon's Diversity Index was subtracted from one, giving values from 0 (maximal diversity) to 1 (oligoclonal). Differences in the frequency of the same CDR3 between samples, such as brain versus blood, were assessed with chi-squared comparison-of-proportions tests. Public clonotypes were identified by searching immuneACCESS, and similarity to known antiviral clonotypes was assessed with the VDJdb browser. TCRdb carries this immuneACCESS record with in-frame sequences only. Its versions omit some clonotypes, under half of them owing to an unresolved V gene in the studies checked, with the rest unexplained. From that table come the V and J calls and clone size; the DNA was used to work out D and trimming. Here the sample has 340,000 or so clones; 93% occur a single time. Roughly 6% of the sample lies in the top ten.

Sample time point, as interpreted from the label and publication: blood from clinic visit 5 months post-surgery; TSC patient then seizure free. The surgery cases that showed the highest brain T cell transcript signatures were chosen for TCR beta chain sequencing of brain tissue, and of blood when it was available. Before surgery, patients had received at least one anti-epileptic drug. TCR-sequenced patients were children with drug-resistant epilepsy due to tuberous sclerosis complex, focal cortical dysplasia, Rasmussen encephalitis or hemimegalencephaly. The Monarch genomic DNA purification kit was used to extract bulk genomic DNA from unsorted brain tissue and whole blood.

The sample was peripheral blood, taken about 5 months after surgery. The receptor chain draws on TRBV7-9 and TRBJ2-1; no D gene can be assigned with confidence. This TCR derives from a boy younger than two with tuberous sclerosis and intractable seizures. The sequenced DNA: TGTGCCAGCAGCTTAGGCTACAATGAGCAGTTCTTC. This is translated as CASSLGYNEQFF.